The source of this TCR beta chain is a study of beta chain features in type 1 diabetes. Overall study results and limits: Any PCR bias toward short templates would affect both groups alike. VDJ junctions sequenced from type 1 diabetes patients showed fewer insertions and more deletions. The question of HLA type influencing TCRB rearrangement was one that remained unresolved here.

As every portion of the isolated RNA was reverse transcribed, the sequencing read expressed TCRB transcripts. Here immunoSEQ multiplex PCR was the method, and the copy in TCRdb shows in-frame clones only, minus some. The sample consists of about 360,000 clones, 10% to 15% of them appearing once. A single heparinised blood sample, averaging approximately 110 mL, was obtained per donor. Germline loops: CDR1 KGHSH, CDR2 LQKENI. CDR3 length: 15 residues. Trimming removed 2 bases at V and 7 bases at J, with 14 bases between. Note on this clone: Its target is unknown.

The sequence was obtained from a man between 18 and 29 years old in good health. The genes are TRBV18 and TRBJ2-2; D remains unclear. The sequencing sample was made of naive CD4+ T cells from blood. In DNA, the CDR3 is TGTGCCAGCTCACCAAGTCAAGTGGGCAACGGGGAGCTGTTTTTT. Protein: CASSPSQVGNGELFF.